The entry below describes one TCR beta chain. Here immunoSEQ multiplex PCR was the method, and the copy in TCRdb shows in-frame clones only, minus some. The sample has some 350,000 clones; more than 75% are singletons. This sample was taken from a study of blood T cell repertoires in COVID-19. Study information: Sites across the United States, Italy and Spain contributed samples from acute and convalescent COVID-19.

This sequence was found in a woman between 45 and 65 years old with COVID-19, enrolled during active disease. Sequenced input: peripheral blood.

The CDR3 here is CASSLGGVGEQFF. DNA for the CDR3: TGTGCCAGCAGCCTAGGTGGGGTCGGGGAACAGTTCTTC. The chain has TRBV12-3 or TRBV12-4 and TRBJ2-1; weak D call: TRBD2 (5 bases). The CDR3 is 13 residues long. V was pared by 6 bases and J by 13 bases, with 19 bases between.